Shown below are 21 T cell receptor beta chains from a single sample sequenced in a study of blood T cell repertoires in COVID-19. Generated by immunoSEQ multiplex PCR, the TCRdb table keeps only in-frame clones and is missing some. The table includes around 57,000 clones, over 80% detected once. The sequencing input was peripheral blood. The receptor source for this set is a human donor with active COVID-19. The donor label of this sample is uncertain.

The V and J genes are TRBV5-5 and TRBJ2-6; D call uncertain. The CDR3 has 18 amino acids. The ends were cut back, 0 bases at V and 1 base at J, with 14 bases in the middle. Germline V gives CDR1 SGHKS, CDR2 YYEKEE (reference sequence). The chain's CDR3 is CASSLDPITWSGANVLTF. CDR3 nucleotides: TGTGCCAGCAGCTTGGACCCCATTACTTGGTCTGGGGCCAACGTCCTGACTTTC.

The chain is built from TRBV27 and TRBJ2-7; maybe TRBD1 (6 bases). Germline values: CDR1 MNHEY, CDR2 SMNVEV (reference sequence). This CDR3 has 12 residues. Deletions cut 4 bases from V and 11 bases from J, with 15 bases between. The CDR3 bases are TGTGCCAGCAGTTCCATTACAGGGAATAAGTACTTC. The encoded protein is CASSSITGNKYF.

The genes are TRBV5-1 and TRBJ1-1; 8 positions agree with TRBD1. V gave up 4 bases and J gave up 10 bases; unmatched junction bases: 15. The CDR3 consists of 15 residues. The germline gives CDR1 SGHRS, CDR2 YFSETQ. CDR3 sequence: CASSPDRVDHRSAFF. CDR3 in DNA: TGCGCCAGCAGCCCGGACAGGGTAGATCACCGTTCAGCTTTCTTT.

The rearrangement links TRBV24-1 to TRBJ1-6; possibly TRBD1 for D (5 bases). The CDR3 has 18 amino acids. The germline V gene encodes CDR1 KGHDR and CDR2 SFDVKD. V was trimmed by 1 base and J by 6 bases, leaving 18 bases between them. CDR3: CATSDFSRVRISNSPLHF. The CDR3 region has the DNA TGTGCCACCAGTGATTTCTCCAGGGTGAGAATAAGTAATTCACCCCTCCACTTT.

Only one count was recorded for this clone. This sequence joins TRBV12-5 and TRBJ2-3, with D unclear. Germline V gene data show CDR1 as LGHNT and CDR2 as FRNRAP. V was trimmed by 6 bases and J by 0 bases, leaving 13 bases between them. This CDR3 has 15 amino acids. CDR3 nucleotide sequence: TGTGCTAGTGGACGAGAAATCGCTAGCACAGATACGCAGTATTTT. This encodes CASGREIASTDTQYF.

This sequence joins TRBV24-1 and TRBJ2-5; D unresolved. The CDR3 covers 12 residues. Germline V gene data show CDR1 as KGHDR and CDR2 as SFDVKD. V dropped 3 bases and J dropped 1 base, with 2 bases sitting between them. In DNA, the CDR3 is TGTGCCACCAGTGATCTCCAAGAGACCCAGTACTTC. Protein product: CATSDLQETQYF.

The rearrangement links TRBV14 to TRBJ2-2; D possibly corresponds to TRBD1 (5 bases). This CDR3 is 17 amino acids long. The germline V and J ends were trimmed by 1 base and 5 bases, with 17 bases remaining between them. The germline V gene encodes CDR1 SGHDN and CDR2 FVKESK. For the CDR3, the DNA is TGTGCCAGCAGCCAAGTCGGAAGGGGTATGGGAACCGGGGAGCTGTTTTTT. Translated, it gives CASSQVGRGMGTGELFF.

The chain is built from TRBV27 and TRBJ1-1; 7 nucleotides match TRBD1. The V gene's germline CDR1 is MNHEY and CDR2 SMNVEV (reference sequence). Trimming at V came to 5 bases and at J to 1 base, leaving 7 bases not matched to a gene. The CDR3 spans 15 residues. CDR3: CASSLTGSRNTEAFF. The CDR3 DNA sequence: TGTGCCAGCAGTCTGACAGGGAGCAGGAACACTGAAGCTTTCTTT.

The chain couples TRBV9 to TRBJ2-3, with TRBD1 matching over 11 bases. Germline trimming cut 4 bases from V and 9 bases from J; bases unmatched to any gene: 10. CDR1 is SGDLS, CDR2 YYNGEE, per germline. The CDR3 length is 15 residues. CDR3 in DNA: TGTGCCAGCAGCCCTAGGACAGGGGGCATAGAAACGCAGTATTTT. Residues: CASSPRTGGIETQYF.

This sequence joins TRBV6-5 and TRBJ1-3; TRBD1 aligns across 8 bases. The V segment lost 7 bases and the J segment 3 bases; nucleotides outside the gene matches: 5. Germline V CDR1 and CDR2: MNHEY, SVGAGI. CDR3 length: 14 residues. The DNA for the CDR3 is TGTGCCAGCATTCAGGGGGCAGTTGGAAACACCATATATTTT. This sequence encodes CASIQGAVGNTIYF.

The V call is TRBV9, the J call TRBJ2-3; weak D call: TRBD2 (5 bases). The ends were cut back, 4 bases at V and 1 base at J, with 19 bases in the middle. CDR3 length: 17 amino acids. Germline V gene data show CDR1 as SGDLS and CDR2 as YYNGEE. The CDR3 is CASSPRAVPLRTDTQYF. CDR3 in DNA: TGTGCCAGCAGCCCGCGGGCGGTACCCCTGCGCACAGATACGCAGTATTTT.

The rearrangement joins TRBV5-8 to TRBJ2-2; maybe TRBD2 (6 bases). Trimming stripped 2 bases from V and 3 bases from J, with 8 bases between. Germline-derived CDR1 and CDR2 are SGHTS and YDEGEE. The CDR3 loop spans 14 amino acids. The CDR3 nucleotides read TGTGCCAGCAGCTTATGGGGGGACACCGGGGAGCTGTTTTTT. Amino acids: CASSLWGDTGELFF.

This clone was picked up one time. The CDR3 coding sequence is TGTGCCAGCGTAGGGCAGGGGTCCACTGAGCAGTTCTTC. Encoded protein: CASVGQGSTEQFF. J is TRBJ2-1 and V is TRBV2; possibly TRBD1 for D (6 bases). Trimming shortened V by 8 bases and J by 9 bases, and 17 bases separated the two germline ends. From germline, CDR1 is SNHLY and CDR2 FYNNEI. The CDR3 sequence is 13 residues long.

The rearrangement joins TRBV7-9 to TRBJ1-1, with 8 nucleotides matching TRBD1. The CDR3 spans 13 residues. CDR1 and CDR2 from the germline V gene are SEHNR and FQNEAQ (reference sequence). V lost 3 bases to trimming and J lost 5 bases; unmatched junction nucleotides: 2. CDR3 sequence (DNA): TGTGCCAGCAGCTTTACAGGGGGGACTGAAGCTTTCTTT. The encoded protein is CASSFTGGTEAFF.

This chain links TRBV23-1 with TRBJ1-1, with D unclear. TRBV23-1 is an ORF; its function is uncertain. The CDR3 runs 17 residues. Trimming removed 6 bases from V and 3 bases from J, with 23 bases in between. The CDR3 bases are TGCGCCAGCAGACCCCGGATAAGGAGGGCTCGGGACACTGAAGCTTTCTTT. This encodes CASRPRIRRARDTEAFF.

V gene TRBV6-5 combines with J gene TRBJ1-1; D gene unclear. V was trimmed by 4 bases and J by 4 bases, leaving 7 bases between them. From germline, CDR1 is MNHEY and CDR2 SVGAGI. There are 12 residues in the CDR3. The DNA of the CDR3 is TGTGCCAGCAGTTCGCTGAGCACTGAAGCTTTCTTT. Its translation is CASSSLSTEAFF.

This chain uses TRBV7-2 with TRBJ2-3; 7 nucleotides line up with TRBD2. CDR3 size: 15 residues. The ends lost 1 base at V and 5 bases at J; junction bases unmatched: 6. Germline V gene sequence: CDR1 SGHTA, CDR2 FQGNSA. The CDR3 nucleotides read TGTGCCAGCAGCTTAGGGGGCGGGAGCGGAGATACGCAGTATTTT. Its translation: CASSLGGGSGDTQYF.

The chain uses TRBV15 and TRBJ2-7; maybe TRBD1 (5 bases). The CDR3 sequence is 17 residues long. Trimming stripped 1 base from V and 2 bases from J, with 18 bases between. The germline V gene has CDR1 LNHNV and CDR2 YYDKDF (reference sequence). CDR3: CATSRVPLVDSTYEQYF. In DNA, the CDR3 is TGTGCCACCAGCAGAGTACCCCTCGTTGACAGCACCTACGAGCAGTACTTC.

The genes are TRBV18 and TRBJ1-3; TRBD1 might be the D (5 bases). The CDR3 is 16 amino acids. Trimming removed 3 bases at V and 0 bases at J, with 12 bases between. Germline values: CDR1 KGHSH, CDR2 LQKENI. CDR3 sequence: CASSPGLLSSGNTIYF. The CDR3 DNA follows: TGTGCCAGCTCACCGGGACTCCTGAGCTCTGGAAACACCATATATTTT.

V and J are TRBV4-1 and TRBJ2-2, with a weak D call TRBD2 (5 bases). CDR1 is MGHRA, CDR2 YSYEKL, per germline. V lost 4 bases to trimming and J lost 5 bases, with 11 bases between them. CDR3 length: 14 amino acids. The CDR3: CASSRSLGTGELFF. CDR3 coding DNA: TGCGCCAGCAGCCGCTCACTAGGGACCGGGGAGCTGTTTTTT.

CDR3: CASSPGTSGGGRIDTQYF. CDR3 nucleotide sequence: TGCGCCAGCAGTCCCGGGACTAGCGGGGGGGGAAGGATAGATACGCAGTATTTT. The gene calls are TRBV5-1 and TRBJ2-3; 16 bases are a match to TRBD2. In germline, CDR1 is SGHRS, CDR2 YFSETQ. Trimming took 5 bases from V and 5 from J; bases not matched to a gene: 11. The CDR3 is made up of 18 amino acids.